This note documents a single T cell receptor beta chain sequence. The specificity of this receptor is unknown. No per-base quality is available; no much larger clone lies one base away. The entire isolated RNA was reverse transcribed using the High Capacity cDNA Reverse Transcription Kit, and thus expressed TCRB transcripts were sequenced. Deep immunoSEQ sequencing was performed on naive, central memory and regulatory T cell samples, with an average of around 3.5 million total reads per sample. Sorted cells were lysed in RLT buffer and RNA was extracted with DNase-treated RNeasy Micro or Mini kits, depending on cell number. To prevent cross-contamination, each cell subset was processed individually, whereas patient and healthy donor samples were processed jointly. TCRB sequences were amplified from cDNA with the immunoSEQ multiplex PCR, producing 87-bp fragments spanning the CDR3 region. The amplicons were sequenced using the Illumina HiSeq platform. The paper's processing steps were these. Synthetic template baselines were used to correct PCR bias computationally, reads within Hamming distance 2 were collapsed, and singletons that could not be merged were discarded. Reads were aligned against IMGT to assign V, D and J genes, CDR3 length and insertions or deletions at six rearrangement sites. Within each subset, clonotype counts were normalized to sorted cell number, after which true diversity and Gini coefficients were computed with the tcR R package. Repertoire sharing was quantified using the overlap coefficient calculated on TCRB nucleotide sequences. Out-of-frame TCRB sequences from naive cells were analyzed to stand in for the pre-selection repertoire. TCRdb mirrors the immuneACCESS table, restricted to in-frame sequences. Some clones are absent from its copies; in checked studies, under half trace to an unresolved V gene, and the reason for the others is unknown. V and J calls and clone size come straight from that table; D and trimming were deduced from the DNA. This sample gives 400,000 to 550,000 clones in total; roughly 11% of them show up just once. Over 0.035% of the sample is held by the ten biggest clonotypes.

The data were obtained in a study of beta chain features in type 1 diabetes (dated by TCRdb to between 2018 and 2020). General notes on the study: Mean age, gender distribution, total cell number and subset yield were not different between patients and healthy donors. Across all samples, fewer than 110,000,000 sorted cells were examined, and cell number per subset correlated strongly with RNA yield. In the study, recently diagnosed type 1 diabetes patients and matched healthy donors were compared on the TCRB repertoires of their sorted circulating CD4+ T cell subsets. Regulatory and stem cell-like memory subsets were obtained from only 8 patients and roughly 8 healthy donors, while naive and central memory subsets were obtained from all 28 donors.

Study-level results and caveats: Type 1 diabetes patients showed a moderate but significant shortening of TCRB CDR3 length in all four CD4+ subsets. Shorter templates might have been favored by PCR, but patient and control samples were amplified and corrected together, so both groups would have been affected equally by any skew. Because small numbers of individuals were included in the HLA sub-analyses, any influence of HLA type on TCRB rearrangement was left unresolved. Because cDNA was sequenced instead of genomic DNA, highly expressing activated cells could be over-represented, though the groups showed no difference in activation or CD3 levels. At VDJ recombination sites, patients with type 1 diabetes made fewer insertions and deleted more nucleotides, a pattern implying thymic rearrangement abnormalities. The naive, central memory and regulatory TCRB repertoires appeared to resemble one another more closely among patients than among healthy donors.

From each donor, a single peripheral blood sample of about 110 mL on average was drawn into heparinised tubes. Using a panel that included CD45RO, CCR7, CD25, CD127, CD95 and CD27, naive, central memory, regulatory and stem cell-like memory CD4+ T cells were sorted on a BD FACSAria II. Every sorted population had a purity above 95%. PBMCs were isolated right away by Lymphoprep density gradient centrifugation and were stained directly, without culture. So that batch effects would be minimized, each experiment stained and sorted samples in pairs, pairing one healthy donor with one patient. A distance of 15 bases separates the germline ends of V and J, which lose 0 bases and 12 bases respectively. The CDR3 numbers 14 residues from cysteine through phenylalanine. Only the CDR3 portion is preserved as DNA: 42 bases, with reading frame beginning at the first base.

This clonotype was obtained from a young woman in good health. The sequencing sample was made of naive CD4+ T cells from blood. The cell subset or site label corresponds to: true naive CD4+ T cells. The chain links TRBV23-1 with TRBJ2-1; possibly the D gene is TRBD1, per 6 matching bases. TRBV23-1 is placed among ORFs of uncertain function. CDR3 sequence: CASSQSGALQGQFF. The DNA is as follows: TGCGCCAGCAGTCAATCGGGGGCCCTACAGGGGCAGTTCTTC.